This is a list of T cell receptor beta chains from one sample in a study of blood T cell repertoires in COVID-19. The assay was immunoSEQ multiplex PCR, and TCRdb's table has in-frame clones only and misses some. This table has approximately 160,000 clones, roughly nine tenths appearing once. Material: peripheral blood. The receptors stem from a woman between 65 and 79 years old with acute or convalescent COVID-19. Both conserved end residues are trimmed from each CDR3. D genes are given only for firm matches.

D: TRBD1; V: TRBV2; J: TRBJ2-2; CDR3: ASSRDRGNTGELF
D: TRBD1; V: TRBV4-2; J: TRBJ1-1; CDR3: ASSHDRVEAF
D: NA; V: TRBV30; J: TRBJ2-3; CDR3: AWSGSSNRGTDTQY
D: TRBD1; V: TRBV6-6; J: TRBJ2-2; CDR3: ASSRPGQGLTGELF
D: NA; V: TRBV6-5; J: TRBJ2-3; CDR3: ASSYSDSSDTQY
D: NA; V: TRBV9; J: TRBJ2-7; CDR3: ASGTDYEQY
D: TRBD2; V: TRBV19; J: TRBJ2-1; CDR3: ASGTSGNFVEQF
D: NA; V: TRBV28; J: TRBJ1-5; CDR3: ASRQNVPSNQPQH
D: TRBD2; V: TRBV7-9; J: TRBJ2-7; CDR3: ASSLNDGRASHEQY
D: TRBD1; V: TRBV5-1; J: TRBJ2-7; CDR3: ASSLTAGTATYEQY
D: TRBD2; V: TRBV6-2/TRBV6-3; J: TRBJ2-1; CDR3: ASSSWTSGSSEQF
D: NA; V: TRBV19; J: TRBJ2-5; CDR3: ASSIFLLETQY